The entry below gives a single T cell receptor (beta chain) sequence along with its context. Its antigen is still unknown. No base qualities exist here, and no much larger clone lies one base off it. The CDR3 regions of human TCRbeta chains were analyzed by immunosequencing. In the original analysis: Repertoire TCRs were matched against a reference library of SARS-CoV-2-specific TCRs generated with the MIRA antigen-specificity platform. Breadth was defined as the fraction of unique TCRs that were SARS-CoV-2-associated, and depth was defined as the fraction of total T cells that were SARS-CoV-2-associated. Using the MIRA data, every spike-specific TCR was mapped to the spike region that the TCR reacted to and assigned to either a CD4 or a CD8 class. Log10-transformed breadth and depth values were compared by one-way ANOVA with Sidak's multiple comparisons tests. Held by TCRdb, this immuneACCESS table contains in-frame sequences only and omits some clones. Under half of the omission traces to an unresolved V gene where checked; the cause of the rest is unknown. That table gives V, J and clone size, and the DNA gave D and trimming. The sample table records 95,000 to 110,000 clones; 88% of these occur just once. The ten largest clones represent 20% to 25% of the sample.

In light of the paper, this sample's time point label describes: baseline before first vaccination. Vaccinee samples were obtained from the UK trials COV001 and COV002, which included a single-blind randomized controlled phase 2/3 trial of AZD1222 (ChAdOx1 nCoV-19) in healthy adults. For TCRbeta chain sequencing, PBMC samples from trial participants were taken at day 0 and at day 28 after the second dose. Based on the germline V gene, the CDR1 and CDR2 sequences are LGHNA and YNFKEQ. The CDR3 holds 19 amino acids from the cysteine to the phenylalanine. The only DNA kept is the CDR3, 57 bases in frame from the first base. The V end gives up 0 bases and the J end 7 bases, leaving 15 bases in the junction not matched to a gene. This sample was included in a study of T cell responses to AZD1222 COVID-19 vaccine (dated by TCRdb to about 2021). Background on the whole study: AZD1222 recipients with second doses at about 4 weeks or about 12 weeks were pooled, because spike-specific TCR depth and breadth did not differ between schedules. Trial participants were enrolled by age into subgroups of 18-55, 56-69 and 70-plus years, and about 150, 27 and 61 TCR-sequenced participants, respectively, were included in these subgroups. TCR sequencing was performed for some 250 trial participants, of whom about 200 were given two doses of AZD1222 and some 25 were given two doses of MenACWY control vaccine. What the authors observed across the whole study: The 56-69-year group was small, and its depth increase did not reach significance, likely because of low power. After two AZD1222 doses, spike-specific TCR breadth and depth were significantly higher than at day 0 and than in MenACWY recipients. No day 14 peak-response samples were available, so repertoires were characterized only after the peak T cell response. Vaccine-associated CD4 TCRs spanned the whole spike protein, with dominant responses in regions 160-218 and 743-854. Conclusions about previously exposed vaccinees are limited because only five to seven AZD1222 recipients were SARS-CoV-2 seropositive at baseline. Reportedly, almost half of the unique spike-specific TCRs recognized epitopes lying outside the regions that are mutated in the B.1.351 and B.1.1.7 variants. Most participants were white British and females outnumbered males, and the authors suggested that clonal diversity may have been underestimated.

The source is an adult in good health. Source: peripheral blood, taken on day 0 of AZD1222 vaccination. Rearrangement joined TRBV4-2 to TRBJ1-4, and 9 junction bases match TRBD1. In nucleotides, the sequence is TGTGCCAGCAGCCAAGATTTCGGACAGGGGTCCCCAATGAGTGAAAAACTGTTTTTT. Its protein product is CASSQDFGQGSPMSEKLFF.